These T cell receptor beta chains were read from a single sample in a study of T cell changes during pregnancy in multiple sclerosis. Assay: immunoSEQ multiplex PCR; the TCRdb copy retains only in-frame clones and omits some. The sample lists around 56,000 clones; about 88% were seen once. This sample comprised CD4+ T cells from peripheral blood mononuclear cells, obtained in the third trimester of pregnancy. These receptors were taken from a female donor with multiple sclerosis, enrolled in a pregnancy study. Each CDR3 is given with its conserved first and last residue. The order of the fields is J gene, V gene, D gene, clone size, CDR3 length, CDR3 protein, CDR3 DNA. D genes are given only for firm matches. The listing skips clone size in some rows; elsewhere it reads once, few, many or a size class.

TRBJ2-7	TRBV5-1	TRBD1	few	15	CASSSTGQSSYEQYF	TGCGCCAGCAGCTCTACGGGACAGAGCTCCTACGAGCAGTACTTC
TRBJ2-5	TRBV6-5	-	-	14	CASSPQRGQETQYF	TGTGCCAGCAGTCCCCAAAGGGGGCAAGAGACCCAGTACTTC
TRBJ1-6	TRBV25-1	TRBD1	-	14	CASSVTGGDSPLHF	TGTGCCAGCAGTGTGACAGGGGGAGATTCACCCCTCCACTTT
TRBJ1-1	TRBV10-3	TRBD1	-	14	CAIRVGQGDTEAFF	TGTGCCATCAGGGTGGGACAGGGAGACACTGAAGCTTTCTTT
TRBJ1-1	TRBV5-1	-	-	14	CASSSLGRGNEAFF	TGCGCCAGCAGCTCCCTTGGACGGGGAAACGAAGCTTTCTTT
TRBJ1-2	TRBV5-1	-	few	14	CASSPEQGGHGYTF	TGCGCCAGCAGCCCGGAACAGGGAGGGCATGGCTACACCTTC
TRBJ2-7	TRBV27	TRBD1	-	14	CASRTAGGSDEQYF	TGTGCCAGCAGGACAGCAGGGGGATCGGACGAGCAGTACTTC
TRBJ1-2	TRBV27	-	-	16	CASSLDGRGGVVGYTF	TGTGCCAGCAGTTTAGATGGGCGGGGGGGGGTAGTAGGCTACACCTTC
TRBJ1-1	TRBV2	-	few	11	CASIRESEAFF	TGTGCCAGCATCCGGGAGTCTGAAGCTTTCTTT
TRBJ1-2	TRBV7-9	TRBD1	once	14	CASSHGTANYGYTF	TGTGCCAGCAGCCATGGGACAGCCAACTATGGCTACACCTTC
TRBJ1-1	TRBV5-1	TRBD1	-	15	CASSRLGGLNTEAFF	TGCGCCAGCAGCCGACTAGGGGGCTTGAACACTGAAGCTTTCTTT
TRBJ1-3	TRBV4-1	-	-	17	CASSRGGLVHSGNTIYF	TGCGCCAGCAGCCGAGGCGGTTTAGTCCACTCTGGAAACACCATATATTTT
TRBJ2-2	TRBV5-1	-	-	13	CASSLSVTGELFF	TGCGCCAGCAGCTTGTCAGTCACCGGGGAGCTGTTTTTT
TRBJ1-1	TRBV7-3	-	-	16	CASSSVPDFAGTEAFF	TGTGCCAGCAGCTCAGTTCCCGACTTCGCGGGGACTGAAGCTTTCTTT
TRBJ1-4	TRBV6-5	-	-	14	CASRKGPIGGKLFF	TGTGCCAGCCGCAAGGGGCCCATCGGGGGAAAACTGTTTTTT
TRBJ2-3	TRBV6-4	TRBD2	-	15	CASSLTSENTDTQYF	TGTGCCAGCAGCTTGACTAGCGAGAACACAGATACGCAGTATTTT
TRBJ1-2	TRBV19	-	-	13	CASSIFRGYGYTF	TGTGCCAGTAGTATTTTCAGGGGCTATGGCTACACCTTC
TRBJ2-7	TRBV7-9	-	-	13	CASSFSSEDEQYF	TGTGCCAGCAGCTTTTCTAGCGAGGACGAGCAGTACTTC
TRBJ2-1	TRBV6-5	TRBD2	-	15	CASNPLAVGDNEQFF	TGTGCCAGCAACCCTCTAGCGGTCGGGGACAATGAGCAGTTCTTC
TRBJ2-2	TRBV7-6	-	-	15	CASSFGAKRTGELFF	TGTGCCAGCAGCTTTGGGGCAAAACGTACCGGGGAGCTGTTTTTT
TRBJ2-4	TRBV21-1	-	once	18	CASSKRGGEARAKNIQYF	TGTGCCAGCAGCAAACGGGGAGGGGAGGCTAGAGCCAAAAACATTCAGTACTTC
TRBJ2-1	TRBV27	-	-	14	CASNPGLGGNEQFF	TGTGCCAGCAACCCCGGTCTGGGGGGCAATGAGCAGTTCTTC
TRBJ1-3	TRBV10-2	TRBD1	-	15	CAIGDSLHSGNTIYF	TGCGCCATAGGGGACAGCCTACACTCTGGAAACACCATATATTTT
TRBJ2-7	TRBV6-1	TRBD1	-	15	CASSPSGTVPYEQYF	TGTGCCAGCAGCCCCTCCGGGACAGTCCCCTACGAGCAGTACTTC
TRBJ1-6	TRBV5-1	TRBD1	-	16	CASSSRTGTGDSPLHF	TGCGCCAGCAGCTCTAGAACCGGGACAGGGGATTCACCCCTCCACTTT
TRBJ1-6	TRBV30	-	-	14	CAWSRTSSGSPLHF	TGTGCCTGGAGTAGGACCTCTTCGGGGTCACCCCTCCACTTT
TRBJ1-2	TRBV2	TRBD1	-	13	CASHRQGNYGYTF	TGTGCCAGCCACAGACAGGGGAACTATGGCTACACCTTC
TRBJ1-5	TRBV10-1	TRBD1	-	16	CASSGPGTGEWQPQHF	TGCGCCAGCAGTGGCCCCGGGACAGGGGAGTGGCAGCCCCAGCATTTT
TRBJ1-2	TRBV5-4	TRBD1	-	15	CASSTSTGQSYGYTF	TGTGCCAGCAGCACCTCGACAGGGCAGAGCTATGGCTACACCTTC
TRBJ2-2	TRBV7-2	-	-	13	CASSPLNTGELFF	TGTGCCAGCAGCCCTCTGAACACCGGGGAGCTGTTTTTT
TRBJ2-3	TRBV5-1	TRBD2	-	15	CASSLGSGGADTQYF	TGCGCCAGCAGCTTGGGTAGCGGGGGCGCAGATACGCAGTATTTT
TRBJ1-1	TRBV4-2	-	-	18	CASSPGNVMGRGGTEAFF	TGTGCCAGCAGCCCCGGAAACGTGATGGGGCGGGGGGGCACTGAAGCTTTCTTT
TRBJ2-1	TRBV6-1	TRBD1	-	16	CASSGPGTGSGNEQFF	TGTGCCAGCAGTGGTCCCGGGACAGGGTCGGGCAATGAGCAGTTCTTC
TRBJ2-3	TRBV30	TRBD2	-	16	CAWSVRGSGGTDTQYF	TGTGCCTGGAGTGTACGGGGTAGCGGGGGCACAGATACGCAGTATTTT
TRBJ1-6	TRBV7-3	-	-	15	CASSLNPGSQSPLHF	TGTGCCAGCAGCTTAAATCCTGGGAGCCAGTCACCCCTCCACTTT
TRBJ1-2	TRBV5-1	-	-	13	CASSFDSNYGYTF	TGCGCCAGCAGCTTCGACAGTAACTATGGCTACACCTTC
TRBJ2-2	TRBV13	TRBD2	few	19	CASSPGLAGGPRRPGELFF	TGTGCCAGCAGCCCGGGACTAGCGGGGGGACCGAGGCGGCCCGGGGAGCTGTTTTTT
TRBJ2-7	TRBV7-2	-	-	14	CASSSDRISYEQYF	TGTGCCAGCAGCTCCGACAGGATCTCCTACGAGCAGTACTTC
TRBJ2-5	TRBV5-4	-	-	12	CASSLDVGTQYF	TGTGCCAGCAGCTTGGATGTCGGGACCCAGTACTTC
TRBJ2-5	TRBV5-1	TRBD1	-	13	CASRLEGAETQYF	TGCGCCAGCAGGCTTGAGGGGGCGGAGACCCAGTACTTC
TRBJ2-1	TRBV27	TRBD1	-	17	CASSLGTGFASYNEQFF	TGTGCCAGCAGTTTGGGGACAGGGTTCGCCTCCTACAATGAGCAGTTCTTC
TRBJ2-5	TRBV2	TRBD1	-	12	CASRGQLKEQYF	TGTGCCAGCAGGGGACAGTTGAAGGAGCAGTACTTC
TRBJ2-2	TRBV11-3	-	few	16	CASSLDRRPNTGELFF	TGTGCCAGCAGCTTGGACAGAAGACCGAACACCGGGGAGCTGTTTTTT
TRBJ1-2	TRBV27	-	once	14	CASSFHDSNSGYTF	TGTGCCAGCAGTTTTCATGACAGCAATAGTGGCTACACCTTC
TRBJ1-1	TRBV14	-	-	14	CASSQDRRDTEAFF	TGTGCCAGCAGCCAAGATCGTCGAGACACTGAAGCTTTCTTT
TRBJ1-5	TRBV4-3	-	-	15	CASSQAYRSNQPQHF	TGCGCCAGCAGCCAAGCTTACAGAAGCAATCAGCCCCAGCATTTT
TRBJ2-1	TRBV18	-	-	15	CASSPGTLSYNEQFF	TGTGCCAGCTCACCCGGGACACTCTCCTACAATGAGCAGTTCTTC
TRBJ1-2	TRBV7-2	-	once	14	CASSVDIANYGYTF	TGTGCCAGCAGCGTGGACATAGCAAACTATGGCTACACCTTC
TRBJ2-1	TRBV29-1	-	-	12	CSVLIQGNEQFF	TGCAGCGTCCTAATCCAGGGGAATGAGCAGTTCTTC
TRBJ1-2	TRBV5-1	-	-	12	CASSLEGAGYTF	TGCGCCAGCAGCTTGGAAGGGGCGGGCTACACCTTC
TRBJ1-1	TRBV30	-	-	13	CAWSVQSNTEAFF	TGTGCCTGGAGTGTACAAAGTAACACTGAAGCTTTCTTT
TRBJ2-1	TRBV4-1	-	once	13	CASSQGTGNEQFF	TGCGCCAGCAGCCAAGGGACTGGCAATGAGCAGTTCTTC
TRBJ2-5	TRBV18	TRBD1	-	14	CASSTNRGQETQYF	TGTGCCAGCTCCACAAACAGGGGACAAGAGACCCAGTACTTC
TRBJ2-7	TRBV10-2	TRBD2	-	16	CASTSAGTSGSAEQYF	TGCGCCAGCACATCCGCCGGGACTAGCGGGAGTGCCGAGCAGTACTTC
TRBJ1-6	TRBV7-2	-	-	15	CASSLSSGGNSPLHF	TGTGCCAGCAGCTTAAGTTCCGGGGGGAATTCACCCCTCCACTTT
TRBJ2-1	TRBV7-3	TRBD2	-	15	CASSLDGSGGNEQFF	TGTGCCAGCAGCTTAGATGGGAGCGGGGGCAATGAGCAGTTCTTC
TRBJ2-2	TRBV18	TRBD1	-	14	CASTDRVDTGELFF	TGTGCCTCCACTGACAGGGTCGACACCGGGGAGCTGTTTTTT
TRBJ1-1	TRBV4-2	-	-	15	CASSQPLTQNTEAFF	TGTGCCAGCAGCCAACCCCTGACACAGAACACTGAAGCTTTCTTT
TRBJ2-7	TRBV6-5	-	-	16	CASSSCGFLLTCEQYF	TGTGCCAGCAGTTCCTGCGGATTCCTTTTAACCTGCGAGCAGTACTTC